The source of this T cell receptor beta chain is a study of T cell repertoires in cytomegalovirus infection. The wider study: Evidence of both CMV infection and a matching HLA type came from public TCR beta signatures.

MiXCR, applied by TCRdb to the reads, yields one record per CDR3 protein. This repertoire shows 45,000 to 75,000 distinct CDR3 sequences, 33% found once; its top ten account for roughly 70%. Whole-study results and caveats: CMV-specific TCR beta clonotypes restricted by HLA-C dominated the ex vivo response. Identification of carriers of CMV plus the relevant HLA was achieved through cumulative public TCR beta family frequency.

This clonotype showed up just a few times. The antigen is unknown. The receptor was isolated from a human donor in good health (CMV status not recorded). Some clones in this sample may be carry-over from other donors' samples. The sample taken for sequencing was PBMCs, sequenced either directly or after in vitro stimulation (not recorded which).

The CDR3 bases are TGCGCCAGCAGCGTGGCTCCCGGGCTAACGACAGATACGCAGTATTTT. Its translation is CASSVAPGLTTDTQYF. The genes are TRBV5-1 and TRBJ2-3, with D unresolved. CDR3 size: 16 residues. Trimming shortened V by 4 bases and J by 3 bases, and 18 bases separated the two germline ends. The germline CDR1 and CDR2 sequences are SGHRS and YFSETQ.